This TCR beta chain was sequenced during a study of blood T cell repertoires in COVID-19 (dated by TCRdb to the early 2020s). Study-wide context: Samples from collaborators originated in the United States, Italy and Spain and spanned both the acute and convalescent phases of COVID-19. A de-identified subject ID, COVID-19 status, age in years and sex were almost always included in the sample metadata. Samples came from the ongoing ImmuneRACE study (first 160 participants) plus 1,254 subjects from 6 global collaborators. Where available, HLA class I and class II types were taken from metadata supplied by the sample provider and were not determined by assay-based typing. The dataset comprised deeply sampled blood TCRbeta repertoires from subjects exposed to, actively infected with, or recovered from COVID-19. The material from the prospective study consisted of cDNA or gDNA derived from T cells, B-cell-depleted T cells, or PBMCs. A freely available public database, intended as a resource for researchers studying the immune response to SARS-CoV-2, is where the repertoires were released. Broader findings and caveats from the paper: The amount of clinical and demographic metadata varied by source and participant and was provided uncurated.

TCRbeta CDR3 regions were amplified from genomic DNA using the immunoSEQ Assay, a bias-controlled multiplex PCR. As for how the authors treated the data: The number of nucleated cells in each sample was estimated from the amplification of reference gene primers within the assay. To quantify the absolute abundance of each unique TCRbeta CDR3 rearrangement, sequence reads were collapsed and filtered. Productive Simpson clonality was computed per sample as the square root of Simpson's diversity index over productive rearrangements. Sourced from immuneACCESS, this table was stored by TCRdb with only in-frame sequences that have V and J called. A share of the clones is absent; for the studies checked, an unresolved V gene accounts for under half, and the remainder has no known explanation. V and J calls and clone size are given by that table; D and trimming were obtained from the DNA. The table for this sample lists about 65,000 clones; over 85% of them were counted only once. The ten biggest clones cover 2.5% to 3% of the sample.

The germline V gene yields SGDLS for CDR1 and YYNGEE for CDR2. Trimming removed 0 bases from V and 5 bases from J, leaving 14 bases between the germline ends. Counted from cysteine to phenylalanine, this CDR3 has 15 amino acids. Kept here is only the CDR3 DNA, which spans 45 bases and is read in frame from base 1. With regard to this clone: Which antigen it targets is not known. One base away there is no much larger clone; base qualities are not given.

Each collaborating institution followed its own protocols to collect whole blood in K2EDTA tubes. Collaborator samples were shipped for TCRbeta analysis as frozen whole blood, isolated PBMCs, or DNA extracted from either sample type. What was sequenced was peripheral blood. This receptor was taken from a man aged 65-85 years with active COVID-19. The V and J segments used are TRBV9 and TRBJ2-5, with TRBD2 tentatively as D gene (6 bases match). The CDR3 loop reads CASSVDPGGRETQYF. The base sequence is TGTGCCAGCAGCGTAGATCCCGGGGGTAGGGAGACCCAGTACTTC.